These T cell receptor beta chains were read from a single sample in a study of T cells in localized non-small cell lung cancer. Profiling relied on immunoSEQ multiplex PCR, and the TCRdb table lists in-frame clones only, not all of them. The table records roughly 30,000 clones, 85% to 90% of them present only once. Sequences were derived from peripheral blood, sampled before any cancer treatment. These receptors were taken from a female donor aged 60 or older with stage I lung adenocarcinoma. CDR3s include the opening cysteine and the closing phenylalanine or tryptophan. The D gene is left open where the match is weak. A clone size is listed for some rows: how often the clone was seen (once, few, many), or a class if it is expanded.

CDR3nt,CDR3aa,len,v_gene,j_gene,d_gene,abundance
TGCAGCGTTGAAGGGGAAGGGGGTTACTCCTACGAGCAGTACTTC,CSVEGEGGYSYEQYF,15,TRBV29-1,TRBJ2-7,NA,NA
TGTGCCAGCTCACCACTGGAGTCCTACGAGCAGTACTTC,CASSPLESYEQYF,13,TRBV18,TRBJ2-7,NA,NA
TGTGCCAGTATCCGACGGGCAGGGGGTTACTATGGCTACACCTTC,CASIRRAGGYYGYTF,15,TRBV19,TRBJ1-2,TRBD1,once
TGCGCCAGCAGCTTCCGGGTAGCAGATTACGAGCAGTACTTC,CASSFRVADYEQYF,14,TRBV5-1,TRBJ2-7,NA,few
TGTGCCTGGGGGGGCAGGGAGGACTACGAGCAGTACTTC,CAWGGREDYEQYF,13,TRBV30,TRBJ2-7,NA,few
TGTGCCAGCAGTGTCGGGACGGACTCCTACGAGCAGTACTTC,CASSVGTDSYEQYF,14,TRBV6-1,TRBJ2-7,NA,NA
TGTGCCAGCAGGGCGTCCGGGGATACGCAGTATTTT,CASRASGDTQYF,12,TRBV6-1,TRBJ2-3,NA,NA
TGTGCCAGCAGCTCCCAGGGGGCCGGGGAGCTGTTTTTT,CASSSQGAGELFF,13,TRBV7-9,TRBJ2-2,TRBD1,NA
TGTGCCAGCAGTTTATCGGGCCGGGTCGGAACTGAAGCTTTCTTT,CASSLSGRVGTEAFF,15,TRBV27,TRBJ1-1,NA,NA
TGTGCCAGCAGCCTCCCTCAGTGGGGACAGGGTGGAGATACGCAGTATTTT,CASSLPQWGQGGDTQYF,17,TRBV28,TRBJ2-3,TRBD1,NA
TGTGCCAGCAGCTTCCAGGGTCCTGAGCAGTTCTTC,CASSFQGPEQFF,12,TRBV7-2,TRBJ2-1,NA,NA
TGTGCCAGCAGCCCGGGACTAGGTAATGGGGCCAACGTCCTGACTTTC,CASSPGLGNGANVLTF,16,TRBV11-1,TRBJ2-6,TRBD2,NA
TGTGCCATCAGCCCTAGCGGGAGGGCCGGTGGCGATACGCAGTATTTT,CAISPSGRAGGDTQYF,16,TRBV10-3,TRBJ2-3,TRBD2,once